These T cell receptor beta chains were read from a single sample in a study of blood T cell repertoires in COVID-19. Clones were read by immunoSEQ multiplex PCR, and TCRdb kept only the in-frame ones, dropping some. Of 350,000 to 400,000 clones in the sample, over 85% were seen once. The sample consisted of PBMCs or T cells enriched from blood (not recorded which). The source of these receptors is a woman aged 25 to 45 who had recovered from COVID-19. The CDR3 runs from the conserved cysteine through the conserved F or W.

J,V,CDR3
TRBJ2-7,TRBV7-3,CASSLCGTGHTGWPYEQYF
TRBJ1-6,TRBV27,CASSGPAYNSPLHF
TRBJ2-1,TRBV9,CASSVESEQFF
TRBJ2-1,TRBV2,CATTQGALAGGGGNNEQFF
TRBJ1-2,TRBV7-2,CASSLYFGSGYTF
TRBJ1-6,TRBV9,CASSVEGQAATNSPLHF
TRBJ2-2,TRBV27,CASSFLAGGPTGELFF
TRBJ2-3,TRBV29-1,CSVKASGVPDTQYF
TRBJ1-1,TRBV10-3,CAISERQGNTEAFF
TRBJ1-1,TRBV7-3,CASSPYPTIAQNEAFF
TRBJ2-1,TRBV27,CASSPRTSGYEQFF
TRBJ2-5,TRBV4-3,CASSQDSGETQYF
TRBJ1-5,TRBV4-2,CASSRETTDTNQPQHF
TRBJ1-2,TRBV30,CAWSGRQPYGYTF
TRBJ1-1,TRBV5-1,CASSSDRGGNTEAFF
TRBJ1-6,TRBV6-5,CASSPQTDSSPLHF
TRBJ2-1,TRBV19,CASSISAGGPYNEQFF
TRBJ2-1,TRBV5-6,CASSLVGGGWSEQFF
TRBJ2-1,TRBV18,CASSPGTGGPLSYNEQFF
TRBJ2-1,TRBV5-4,CASSSDSAYNEQFF
TRBJ1-5,TRBV28,CASTGGRSQPQHF
TRBJ2-1,TRBV9,CASSPILGGKLYNEQFF
TRBJ1-5,TRBV7-2,CASSTSSGSDQPQHF
TRBJ1-1,TRBV9,CASSVSNAGKDAFF
TRBJ1-5,TRBV3-1/TRBV3-2,CASSLGQGSNQPQHF
TRBJ2-3,TRBV7-9,CASSLRGGADTQYF
TRBJ2-7,TRBV7-6,CASSLSTASGKSYEQYF
TRBJ2-1,TRBV27,CASSPRQATSAYNEQFF
TRBJ1-4,TRBV5-1,CASSLGSATNEKLFF
TRBJ2-1,TRBV5-1,CASSLRGRRLQGANEQFF
TRBJ2-5,TRBV11-2,CASSLEVGETQYF
TRBJ1-1,TRBV7-9,CASSSLPSRVQNTEAFF
TRBJ2-1,TRBV5-4,CASSPTGYEQFF
TRBJ2-3,TRBV19,CASTRTGDSSDTQYF
TRBJ1-2,TRBV30,CAWRREHYGYTF
TRBJ2-5,TRBV7-2,CASSSLGGGAGETQYF
TRBJ1-2,TRBV7-3,CASSGTGGDGYTF
TRBJ2-3,TRBV19,CASSPFRYTDTQYF
TRBJ1-2,TRBV4-1,CASSHPGGTGYTF
TRBJ1-1,TRBV30,CAWSVAPEAFF